This is a list of T cell receptor beta chains from one sample in a study of cytomegalovirus exposure and HLA in healthy donors. Produced via immunoSEQ multiplex PCR; TCRdb's table is partial and in-frame only. The sample lists more than 110,000 clones; roughly three quarters were seen once. The source material was PBMCs. The receptors come from a male donor in good health and CMV-seronegative. CDR3s leave out the opening cysteine and the closing phenylalanine or tryptophan. Size values are once, few and many counts, or a class for expanded clones, and some rows have none.

V: TRBV6-5
size: .
J: TRBJ2-7
CDR3: ASSPRISSYEQY

V: TRBV2
size: .
J: TRBJ1-6
CDR3: ASRGSGRNSPLH

V: TRBV2
size: .
J: TRBJ1-2
CDR3: ASSGQGEAYGYT

V: TRBV20-1
size: .
J: TRBJ2-4
CDR3: SAEQGDLQY

V: TRBV5-6
size: .
J: TRBJ2-5
CDR3: ASSLVGTGETQY

V: TRBV10-3
size: .
J: TRBJ2-1
CDR3: AISEVRGGGEQF

V: TRBV19
size: .
J: TRBJ2-5
CDR3: ASSTLAAREETQY

V: TRBV5-1
size: .
J: TRBJ1-1
CDR3: ASSHNTEAF

V: TRBV29-1
size: .
J: TRBJ2-1
CDR3: SANREGNEQF

V: TRBV11-3
size: .
J: TRBJ1-1
CDR3: ASSYTTGGLNTEAF

V: TRBV11-2
size: .
J: TRBJ2-7
CDR3: ASSLRQGASSEQY

V: TRBV5-4
size: .
J: TRBJ2-3
CDR3: ASSRDRRADTQY

V: TRBV5-6
size: .
J: TRBJ2-1
CDR3: ASSSIGDLLAYNEQF

V: TRBV4-3
size: few
J: TRBJ1-2
CDR3: ASSQGELYGYT

V: TRBV9
size: .
J: TRBJ1-1
CDR3: ASGLTGPQAF

V: TRBV19
size: .
J: TRBJ2-4
CDR3: ASSIALRGKNIQY

V: TRBV7-3
size: many
J: TRBJ2-5
CDR3: ASSFQRLQETQY

V: TRBV5-1
size: .
J: TRBJ2-7
CDR3: ASSDPQGGGYEQY

V: TRBV10-3
size: .
J: TRBJ2-3
CDR3: AISGDRAVADTQY

V: TRBV7-7
size: .
J: TRBJ2-7
CDR3: ASSLTSDHEQY

V: TRBV4-1
size: .
J: TRBJ1-4
CDR3: ASSHMRDRDEKLF

V: TRBV4-1
size: .
J: TRBJ2-1
CDR3: ASSLLSGGGNEQF

V: TRBV5-1
size: .
J: TRBJ1-1
CDR3: ASSLGLQNTEAF

V: TRBV4-1
size: .
J: TRBJ1-3
CDR3: ASSQGPSGRNTIY

V: TRBV15
size: .
J: TRBJ2-3
CDR3: ATSRGLEKSTDTQY

V: TRBV28
size: .
J: TRBJ1-6
CDR3: ASSLRSPLH

V: TRBV19
size: .
J: TRBJ1-6
CDR3: APHGPGVNSPLH

V: TRBV29-1
size: .
J: TRBJ1-5
CDR3: SVEGSGDQPQH

V: TRBV4-2
size: .
J: TRBJ1-3
CDR3: ASSQVSDSGNTIY

V: TRBV7-8
size: .
J: TRBJ2-1
CDR3: ASSSIPGTSTVNEQF

V: TRBV19
size: .
J: TRBJ1-1
CDR3: ASSIGGQTMNTEAF

V: TRBV5-8
size: .
J: TRBJ2-3
CDR3: ASRRTTDTQY

V: TRBV7-3
size: .
J: TRBJ2-5
CDR3: ASSLGGGARETQY

V: TRBV6-1
size: .
J: TRBJ1-3
CDR3: ASSHRQPGNTIY

V: TRBV6-6
size: .
J: TRBJ2-7
CDR3: ASSYGTGTYEQY

V: TRBV30
size: .
J: TRBJ1-4
CDR3: AWSVRGGYSEKLF

V: TRBV2
size: .
J: TRBJ2-3
CDR3: ASSEAGAGLLITDTQY

V: TRBV4-2
size: .
J: TRBJ1-1
CDR3: ASSQEPGVYTEAF

V: TRBV7-2
size: few
J: TRBJ2-2
CDR3: ASSLRWGGLKEELF

V: TRBV7-9
size: once
J: TRBJ2-7
CDR3: ASSQSASYEQY

V: TRBV5-6
size: .
J: TRBJ1-1
CDR3: ASSSTTGGNTEAF

V: TRBV27
size: .
J: TRBJ2-1
CDR3: ASSPPGSGGNEQF

V: TRBV13
size: .
J: TRBJ1-2
CDR3: ASSQGQFYGYT

V: TRBV7-2
size: few
J: TRBJ2-5
CDR3: ASRGGRGRGETQY

V: TRBV5-1
size: once
J: TRBJ1-2
CDR3: ASSLGWGQTYGYT

V: TRBV6-5
size: .
J: TRBJ1-2
CDR3: ASSSRDSYGYT

V: TRBV6-5
size: .
J: TRBJ2-6
CDR3: ASRTTGVGANVLT

V: TRBV9
size: .
J: TRBJ2-2
CDR3: ATTGEANTGELF

V: TRBV7-6
size: .
J: TRBJ2-1
CDR3: ASSLQARGYNEQF

V: TRBV6-5
size: .
J: TRBJ1-2
CDR3: ASSYSGGGYGYT

V: TRBV13
size: .
J: TRBJ1-6
CDR3: ASSYNRGNSPLH

V: TRBV4-1
size: .
J: TRBJ2-1
CDR3: ASSQPLFHNEQF

V: TRBV6-5
size: .
J: TRBJ2-2
CDR3: ASSYAGTGGTGELF

V: TRBV10-3
size: .
J: TRBJ1-1
CDR3: AISESRYTEAF

V: TRBV29-1
size: .
J: TRBJ1-1
CDR3: SASNTEAF

V: TRBV7-3
size: .
J: TRBJ2-3
CDR3: ASSLNRLGLGTDTQY

V: TRBV7-5
size: .
J: TRBJ1-1
CDR3: VRSLRQGTLNTEAF